A single sample is the source of the 6 T cell receptor beta chains below, sequenced in a study of blood T cells in healthy people across ages. It was with a sample-barcoded 5' primer and a J-beta primer mix that a second PCR of roughly 6 to 12 cycles was run. MiXCR, applied by TCRdb to the 5' RACE reads, yields one record per CDR3 protein. This table has approximately 800,000 distinct CDR3 sequences, roughly 24% appearing once. This same sample was also part of a study on T cells of mothers and their children.

What was sequenced was blood. All receptors come from a boy aged 10-17 years in good health.

The chain couples TRBV18 to TRBJ2-7; possible D gene TRBD1, 5 bases. CDR1 is KGHSH and CDR2 is LQKENI in the germline V gene. The CDR3 loop spans 14 amino acids. Trimming removed 5 bases at V and 5 bases at J, with 16 bases between. CDR3 sequence reads: CASSSTVRENEQYF. CDR3 DNA sequence: TGTGCCAGCTCATCGACAGTCAGGGAAAACGAGCAGTACTTC.

V and J are TRBV7-6 and TRBJ2-5; D remains unclear. Germline assignment: CDR1 SGHVS and CDR2 FNYEAQ. Trimming pared 4 bases from V and 5 bases from J, leaving 11 bases between. CDR3 size: 13 residues. This CDR3 reads CASSSMLRETQYF. CDR3 DNA: TGTGCCAGCAGCTCAATGCTTCGGGAGACCCAGTACTTC.

The J gene is TRBJ1-6, the V gene TRBV12-3 or TRBV12-4; the D is unclear. The CDR3 spans 14 residues. Trimming took 8 bases from V and 7 from J, leaving 15 bases between them. CDR3 nucleotide sequence: TGTGCCAGCGCAGGCCGGGCCTTAAATTCACCCCTCCACTTT. It codes for CASAGRALNSPLHF.

This clonotype was detected a few times. The chain employs TRBV7-3 and TRBJ1-1; no firm D call. Germline V gene data show CDR1 as SGHTA and CDR2 as FQGTGA. CDR3 length equals 14 residues. Trimming stripped 3 bases from V and 1 base from J, with 9 bases between. The CDR3 reads CASSLGSQNTEAFF. CDR3 sequence (DNA): TGTGCCAGCAGCTTGGGGAGTCAGAACACTGAAGCTTTCTTT.

To note about this clonotype: One junction end does not reproduce the germline sequence, and a read error may be involved. V gene TRBV9 combines with J gene TRBJ2-5; D gene uncertain. CDR3 length: 15 residues. Germline lookup yields CDR1 SGDLS and CDR2 YYNGEE. CDR3 nucleotides: TGTGCCAGCAGCGGGACGATCGGCGCTCAAGGGACCCAGTACTTC. Translated, it gives CASSGTIGAQGTQYF. Complete variable domain (other parts from reference TRBV9 and TRBJ2-5): DSGVTQTPKHLITATGQRVTLRCSPRSGDLSVYWYQQSLDQGLQFLIQYYNGEERAKGNILERFSAQQFPDLHSELNLSSLELGDSALYFCASSGTIGAQGTQYFGPGTRLLVL.

This clonotype has a handful of counts. V is TRBV6-2 or TRBV6-3 and J is TRBJ2-4; D not certain. CDR3 size: 13 residues. Germline V CDR1 and CDR2: MNHEY, SVGEGT. The V gene lost 7 bases and the J gene lost 8 bases, with 15 bases spanning the gap. The CDR3, as DNA: TGTGCCAGCAATGCTGCCTATAGGTACATTCAGTACTTC. It specifies CASNAAYRYIQYF.